The 21 T cell receptor beta chains listed next were all sequenced from one sample in a study of blood T cells in healthy people across ages. Combining a sample-barcoded 5' primer with a J-beta primer mix, a second PCR ran for roughly 7 to 12 cycles. TCRdb itself ran the 5' RACE reads through MiXCR, one entry per CDR3 protein. Among fewer than 2,000,000 distinct CDR3 sequences listed, more than 35% were seen once. The sample consisted of blood. These receptors all come from a human donor in good health.

The chain carries TRBV5-1 and TRBJ1-2; D not certain. Trimming removed 3 bases from V and 6 bases from J, with 9 bases in between. Germline assignment: CDR1 SGHRS and CDR2 YFSETQ. This CDR3 has 12 residues. For the CDR3, the DNA is TGCGCCAGCAGCTCTAGTTTGGATGGCTACACCTTC. As protein: CASSSSLDGYTF.

The chain carries TRBV12-3 or TRBV12-4 and TRBJ2-3; D is unresolved. This CDR3 is 14 amino acids long. The V end was cut by 8 bases, the J end by 7 bases, with 19 bases between. In nucleotides, the CDR3 is TGTGCCAGCGGATTTTCCAGGTTTAGGAATACGCAGTATTTT. Protein: CASGFSRFRNTQYF.

V gene TRBV7-2 combines with J gene TRBJ2-5, with 9 bases lining up with TRBD1. The CDR3 runs to 17 residues. The germline CDR1 and CDR2 sequences are SGHTA and FQGNSA. V lost 2 bases, J lost 0 bases, and 7 bases stayed unmatched. The DNA of the CDR3 is TGTGCCAGCAGCTTACGACCTAACAGGGGGCACCAAGAGACCCAGTACTTC. Its translation: CASSLRPNRGHQETQYF.

Only a few counts were recorded for this clonotype. The chain combines TRBV12-3 or TRBV12-4 with TRBJ2-4; D is perhaps TRBD1 (5 bases). V lost 7 bases, J lost 1 base, and 11 bases lay in between. The CDR3 spans 14 residues. CDR3 loop: CASNLGVAKNIQYF. CDR3 in DNA: TGTGCCAGCAACTTAGGGGTTGCCAAAAACATTCAGTACTTC.

The V and J genes are TRBV12-3 or TRBV12-4 and TRBJ2-3; possible D gene TRBD2, 5 bases. The CDR3 has 14 residues. The V and J ends lost 6 bases and 0 bases respectively, with 10 bases between them. DNA of the CDR3: TGTGCCAGCAGGCGGGCTGCGAGCACAGATACGCAGTATTTT. The encoded protein is CASRRAASTDTQYF.

This clonotype showed up many times. The J gene is TRBJ1-1, the V gene TRBV12-3 or TRBV12-4; D is perhaps TRBD1 (5 bases). V was clipped by 6 bases and J by 4 bases, with 12 bases between them. The CDR3 runs to 13 residues. This chain's CDR3 is CASSLGVGTEAFF. The CDR3 DNA is TGTGCCAGCAGCCTAGGGGTTGGCACTGAAGCTTTCTTT.

The chain combines TRBV20-1 with TRBJ2-3; D is perhaps TRBD2 (6 bases). This CDR3 spans 17 amino acids. The ends were cut back, 0 bases at V and 2 bases at J, with 18 bases in the middle. CDR1 and CDR2 (germline): DFQATT, SNEGSKA (reference sequence). This CDR3 is CSARDGTQTWYTDTQYF. The CDR3, as DNA: TGCAGTGCTAGAGATGGGACTCAAACCTGGTACACAGATACGCAGTATTTT.

The table lists this clonotype with a few counts. The chain has TRBV29-1 and TRBJ1-1; perhaps TRBD1 as D (5 bases). From germline, CDR1 is SQVTM and CDR2 ANQGSEA. The CDR3 spans 14 residues. Trimming took off 4 bases at V and 2 bases at J, with 14 bases between the two ends. In DNA form, the CDR3 reads TGCAGCGTTGCAACCCTGGGGCCAAACACTGAAGCTTTCTTT. Protein: CSVATLGPNTEAFF.

The J gene is TRBJ2-1, the V gene TRBV6-2 or TRBV6-3; 10 bases match TRBD1. This CDR3 contains 16 residues. V shed 4 bases, J shed 7 bases, and the junction held 10 bases outside the gene matches. From germline, CDR1 is MNHEY and CDR2 SVGEGT. In nucleotides, the CDR3 is TGTGCCAGCAGTTGCTCAAAACCGGGACAGGGGAATGAGCAGTTCTTC. This sequence encodes CASSCSKPGQGNEQFF.

CDR3 amino acids: CASSAWSWRVGKYEQYF. In DNA, the CDR3 is TGTGCCAGCAGTGCCTGGTCTTGGCGGGTCGGCAAATACGAGCAGTACTTC. The rearrangement uses TRBV6-1 and TRBJ2-5; perhaps TRBD2 as D (5 bases). The J call may not be correct, given that the DNA end is closer to TRBJ2-7. The CDR3 sequence is 17 residues long. The germline V gene has CDR1 MNHNS and CDR2 SASEGT.

The genes are TRBV12-3 or TRBV12-4 and TRBJ2-3; 8 positions agree with TRBD2. This CDR3 region has 14 residues. Trimming cost V 7 bases and J 2 bases; bases outside gene matches: 5. This chain's CDR3 is CASTERGITDTQYF. CDR3 nucleotides: TGTGCCAGCACCGAGCGGGGGATCACAGATACGCAGTATTTT.

The genes are TRBV6-1 and TRBJ2-3; 10 bases match TRBD1. The length of the CDR3 is 20 residues. The V gene end was trimmed by 5 bases and the J gene end by 2 bases; junction bases not matched to a gene: 19. CDR1 and CDR2 from the germline V gene are MNHNS and SASEGT. CDR3 nucleotides: TGTGCCAGCAGTCGACGAATGACAGGGGGCGCATCCTTAGTCACAGATACGCAGTATTTT. It is translated as CASSRRMTGGASLVTDTQYF.

The chain couples TRBV4-3 to TRBJ2-6; TRBD1 aligns across 7 bases. V lost 0 bases and J lost 17; bases outside the gene matches: 10. Germline-derived CDR1 and CDR2 are LGHNA and YSLEER. The CDR3 totals 14 residues. The CDR3 DNA follows: TGCGCCAGCAGCCAAGATTTGGGACAGATTAGCTTGACTTTC. Translating it yields CASSQDLGQISLTF.

The chain recombines TRBV7-9 with TRBJ1-4, with 7 bases identical to TRBD1. CDR1 and CDR2 from the germline V gene are SEHNR and FQNEAQ (reference sequence). The CDR3 spans 16 residues. V shed 5 bases, J shed 4 bases, and the junction held 10 bases outside the gene matches. The DNA of the CDR3 is TGTGCCAGCAGCCCCGCCCGGGACAGCTATAATGAAAAACTGTTTTTT. This encodes CASSPARDSYNEKLFF.

In its sample, this clonotype was seen a few times. The genes are TRBV12-3 or TRBV12-4 and TRBJ2-1; 11 bases agree with TRBD1. CDR3 length equals 17 residues. V gave up 2 bases and J gave up 9 bases; unmatched junction bases: 12. The CDR3: CASSLPGDRGSRGEQFF. The CDR3 DNA reads as TGTGCCAGCAGTTTACCCGGGGACAGGGGGTCCCGGGGTGAGCAGTTCTTC.

Worth noting for this clonotype: The CDR3 end shows no conserved phenylalanine or tryptophan, and so a read error is likely. This chain joins TRBV7-2 and TRBJ2-1, with TRBD1 matching over 9 bases. This CDR3 has 13 residues. The V segment lost 6 bases and the J segment 5 bases; nucleotides outside the gene matches: 2. Germline V CDR1 and CDR2: SGHTA, FQGNSA. The CDR3 nucleotides read TGTGCCAGCAGAGGGACAGGGCACAATGAGCAGTTCTCC. It specifies CASRGTGHNEQFS.

As concerns this clonotype: One end of the junction is discordant with germline, which a read error may explain. This chain joins TRBV7-8 and TRBJ2-1; tentative D call: TRBD1 (5 bases). The CDR3 is 14 amino acids. The germline V gene encodes CDR1 SGHVS and CDR2 FQNEAQ. CDR3 bases: TGTGCCAGCAGCTTAGAGTTCGAGGACAACGAGCAGTTCTTC. It yields the protein CASSLEFEDNEQFF. The variable domain in full, with the rest retrieved from reference TRBV7-8 and TRBJ2-1, is GAGVSQSPRYKVAKRGQDVALRCDPISGHVSLFWYQQALGQGPEFLTYFQNEAQLDKSGLPSDRFFAERPEGSVSTLKIQRTQQEDSAVYLCASSLEFEDNEQFFGPGTRLTVL.

V and J are TRBV4-3 and TRBJ2-3; D remains ambiguous. The V end lost 0 bases, the J end lost 1 base, and 8 bases lay between the germline ends. CDR1 is LGHNA, CDR2 YSLEER, per germline. CDR3 size: 15 residues. CDR3 DNA sequence: TGCGCCAGCAGCCAAGATCGGATTGGCACAGATACGCAGTATTTT. It is translated as CASSQDRIGTDTQYF.

There are a few counts of this clonotype. At one end the junction does not follow the germline gene, possibly because of a read error. V usage is TRBV15 and J usage is TRBJ2-1; D gene ambiguous. The CDR3 spans 15 residues. From germline, CDR1 is LNHNV and CDR2 YYDKDF (reference sequence). The CDR3 DNA sequence: TGTGCCACTAGCAGAGAGACATACACGAGGAATGAGCAGTTCTTC. It encodes CATSRETYTRNEQFF.

The genes are TRBV7-9 and TRBJ2-3; D is unresolved. Germline V gives CDR1 SEHNR, CDR2 FQNEAQ (reference sequence). The CDR3 spans 14 residues. V gave up 5 bases and J gave up 4 bases, with 13 bases separating them. DNA of the CDR3: TGTGCCAGCAGCAAAGCAGGCGGCTCAGATACGCAGTATTTT. This gives the protein CASSKAGGSDTQYF. Based on the CDR3 plus reference TRBV7-9 and TRBJ2-3, the full variable domain is DTGVSQNPRHKITKRGQNVTFRCDPISEHNRLYWYRQTLGQGPEFLTYFQNEAQLEKSRLLSDRFSAERPKGSFSTLEIQRTEQGDSAMYLCASSKAGGSDTQYFGPGTRLTVL.

The V call is TRBV7-2, the J call TRBJ2-5; TRBD1 aligns across 8 bases. The last part of the DNA fits TRBJ2-7 better; the J call may be wrong. In germline, CDR1 is SGHTA, CDR2 FQGNSA. CDR3 size: 16 residues. The CDR3 sequence: CASSLTSGGGSYEQYF. CDR3 DNA: TGTGCCAGCAGCCTTACCTCAGGGGGCGGCTCCTACGAGCAGTACTTC.